The clone carrying this TCR beta chain was counted at least ten times. Its target is unknown. TCRdb re-analysed the reads in MiXCR, keeping a single row per CDR3 protein. The sample has some 220,000 distinct CDR3 sequences; 10% to 15% are singletons. This sample stems from a study of T cell repertoires in cytomegalovirus infection. Background on the study: In public TCR beta signatures, there were indications of both CMV infection and matching HLA type. Overall study results and limits: People with CMV and the relevant HLA were identified by cumulative public TCR beta family frequency. In two of eight donors, the top clonotype was HLA-C-restricted CMV-specific.

V was pared by 0 bases and J by 8 bases, with 10 bases between. The CDR3 extends over 13 amino acids. Germline-derived CDR1 and CDR2 are SGHTA and FQGNSA. This chain links TRBV7-2 with TRBJ1-2; D gene uncertain. The source material was PBMCs. The clonotype was recovered from a human donor in good health (CMV status not recorded). Some clones in this sample may be carry-over from other donors' samples. Here the CDR3 DNA reads TGTGCCAGCAGCTTAGCCCCGGGAGTGGGCTACACCTTC. Translated, it gives CASSLAPGVGYTF.